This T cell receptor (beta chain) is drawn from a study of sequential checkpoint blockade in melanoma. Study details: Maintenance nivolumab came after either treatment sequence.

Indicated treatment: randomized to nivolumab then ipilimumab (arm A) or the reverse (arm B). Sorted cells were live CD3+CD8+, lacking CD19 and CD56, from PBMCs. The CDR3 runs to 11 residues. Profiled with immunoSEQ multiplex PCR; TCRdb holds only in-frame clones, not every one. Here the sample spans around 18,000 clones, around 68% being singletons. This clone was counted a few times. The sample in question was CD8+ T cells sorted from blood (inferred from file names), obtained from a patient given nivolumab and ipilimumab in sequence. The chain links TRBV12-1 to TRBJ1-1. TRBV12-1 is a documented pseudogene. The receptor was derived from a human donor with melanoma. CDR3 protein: CASSVDTEAFF. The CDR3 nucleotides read TGTGCCAGCAGCGTAGACACTGAAGCTTTCTTT.